This T cell receptor (beta chain) appears in the sequencing data of a study of cytomegalovirus exposure and HLA in healthy donors. The CDR3 covers 14 residues. The V segment lost 4 bases and the J segment 6 bases; nucleotides outside the gene matches: 8. Looked up from germline, CDR1 is SGHTA and CDR2 is FQGNSA. PCR amplification relied on 60 Vbeta primers (plus 13 Jbeta primers). This table comes from immunoSEQ multiplex PCR, and its TCRdb copy is limited to in-frame clones, with some not included. The data contain some 80,000 clones, around 79% of them singletons. The gene calls are TRBV7-2 and TRBJ2-7, with 8 bases identical to TRBD2. What was sequenced was PBMCs. The sequence came from a human donor in good health. The CDR3 is CASSSGLVVTEQYF. The CDR3 bases are TGTGCCAGCAGCTCGGGACTAGTCGTTACCGAGCAGTACTTC.